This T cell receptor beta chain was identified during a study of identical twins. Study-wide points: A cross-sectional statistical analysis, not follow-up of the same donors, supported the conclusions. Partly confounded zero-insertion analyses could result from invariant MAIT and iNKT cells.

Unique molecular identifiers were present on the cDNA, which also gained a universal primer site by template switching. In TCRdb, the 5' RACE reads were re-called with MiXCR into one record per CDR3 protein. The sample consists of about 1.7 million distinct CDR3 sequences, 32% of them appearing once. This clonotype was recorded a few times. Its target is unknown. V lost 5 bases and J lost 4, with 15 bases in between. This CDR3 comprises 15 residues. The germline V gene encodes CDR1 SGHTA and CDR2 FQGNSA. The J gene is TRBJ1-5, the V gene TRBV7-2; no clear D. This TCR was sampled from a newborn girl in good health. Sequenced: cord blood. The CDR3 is CASSKGLRSNQPQHF. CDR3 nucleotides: TGTGCCAGCAGCAAAGGACTGAGGTCGAATCAGCCCCAGCATTTT.